Described below is a single T cell receptor (beta chain) sequence and its context. Which antigen it targets is not known. No clone much larger than this one lies a single base away; base qualities are absent. Including cysteine and phenylalanine, the CDR3 has 15 amino acids. Kept here is only the CDR3 DNA, which spans 45 bases and is read in frame from base 1. The germline V gene supplies CDR1 MRHNA and CDR2 SNTAGT. The germline V and J ends show losses of 0 bases and 8 bases respectively, and no gene match explains 7 bases of the junction. These data are taken from a study of memory CD4+ T cells and cytomegalovirus serostatus (dated by TCRdb to between 2018 and 2021). In the study overall: The cohort included roughly 33 healthy adults from Belgium, of whom 9 were CMV seropositive and roughly 25 were CMV seronegative. CD4+ memory TCRbeta repertoires of a Belgian cohort with known cytomegalovirus serostatus were sequenced in order to replicate a published TCR-based CMV serostatus classifier.

A FACSAria II was used to sort memory CD4+ T cells, defined as single viable CD3+CD4+CD8-CD45RO+ cells. To determine CMV serostatus, a Roche Elecsys assay was used that detects serum IgG against CMV pp150, pp28, p38 and p52. Following thawing, total CD4+ T cells were enriched through positive selection using CD4 magnetic microbeads. Samples originated from another study that specifically interrogated the CD4+ T cell memory repertoire. Peripheral blood mononuclear cells were isolated and cryopreserved following standard operating procedures; serum was stored at -80 °C. Staining used CD3-PerCP (BW264/56), CD4-APC (RPA-T4), CD45RO-PE (UCHT1) and CD8-Pacific Orange (3B5) antibodies, with Sytox blue excluding non-viable cells. General study outcomes and caveats: Among the 150 to 200 previously reported CMV-associated TCRbeta sequences, 67 showed up in the CD4+ memory repertoires, with each one found in between one and five individuals. Unlike the original study, which covered naive and memory CD4+ and CD8+ populations, the Belgian study sequenced only CD4+CD45RO+ memory cells. The results were interpreted as suggesting that the CMV-associated TCR signature is largely present in the CD4+ memory repertoire. A median bootstrapped AUC of almost 0.96 with a 95% CI of 0.76-1.00 was achieved on the Belgian cohort by the original-framework classifier. For predicting CMV serostatus, the median bootstrapped AUC was 0.95 using the original framework and roughly 0.91 using a US-trained random forest.

Genomic DNA was extracted from sorted cells with the Quick-DNA Microprep Kit. TCRbeta DNA was amplified with the immunoSEQ hsTCRbeta kit following the manufacturer's protocol. An Illumina MiSeq instrument was used to sequence the TCRbeta libraries. In the authors' own workflow: Removing out-of-frame sequences left a few million distinct TCRbeta sequences, an average of approximately 65,000 per individual. Each individual was scored according to the count of 164 previously reported CMV-associated TCRbeta sequences and the total productive distinct TCRbeta count. A beta-binomial model was reimplemented in Python, and scikit-learn random forests with default parameters were trained on data from the US cohort. On the Belgian cohort, classifier performance was reported as the median AUC, along with percentile confidence intervals, across 10,000 bootstrap iterations. TCRdb re-hosts the immuneACCESS table, in-frame sequences only. Its copies lack some clones; in the studies checked, an unresolved V gene accounts for under half of them, and the cause for the rest is not known. V, J and clone size derive from that table, while D and trimming were established from the DNA sequence. Recorded for this sample are 45,000 to 60,000 clones; 80% of them occurred a single time. About 1.4% of the sample lies in the top ten.

The source material was memory CD4+ T cells from blood. Recombination linked TRBV6-4 to TRBJ2-1; 7 of the junction bases match TRBD2. The sequence was obtained from an adult in good health and CMV-seropositive. Read as DNA, the sequence is TGTGCCAGCAGTGACTCCAACGGGAGGTTGGATGAGCAGTTCTTC. This sequence encodes CASSDSNGRLDEQFF.